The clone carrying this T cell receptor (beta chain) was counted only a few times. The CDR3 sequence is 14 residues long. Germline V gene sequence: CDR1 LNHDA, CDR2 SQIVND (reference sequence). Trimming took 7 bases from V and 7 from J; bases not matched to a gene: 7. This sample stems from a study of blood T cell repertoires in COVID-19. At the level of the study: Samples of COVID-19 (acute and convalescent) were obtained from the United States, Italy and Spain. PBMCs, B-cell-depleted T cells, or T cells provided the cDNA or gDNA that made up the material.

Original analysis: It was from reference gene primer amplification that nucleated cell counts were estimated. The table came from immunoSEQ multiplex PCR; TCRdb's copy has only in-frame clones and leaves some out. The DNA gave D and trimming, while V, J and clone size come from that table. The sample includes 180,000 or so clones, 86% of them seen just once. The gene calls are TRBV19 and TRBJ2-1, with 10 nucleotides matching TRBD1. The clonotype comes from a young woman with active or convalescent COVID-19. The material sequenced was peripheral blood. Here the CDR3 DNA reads TGTGCCAGTATGCGACAGGGGGCGGGTAATGAGCAGTTCTTC. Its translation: CASMRQGAGNEQFF.